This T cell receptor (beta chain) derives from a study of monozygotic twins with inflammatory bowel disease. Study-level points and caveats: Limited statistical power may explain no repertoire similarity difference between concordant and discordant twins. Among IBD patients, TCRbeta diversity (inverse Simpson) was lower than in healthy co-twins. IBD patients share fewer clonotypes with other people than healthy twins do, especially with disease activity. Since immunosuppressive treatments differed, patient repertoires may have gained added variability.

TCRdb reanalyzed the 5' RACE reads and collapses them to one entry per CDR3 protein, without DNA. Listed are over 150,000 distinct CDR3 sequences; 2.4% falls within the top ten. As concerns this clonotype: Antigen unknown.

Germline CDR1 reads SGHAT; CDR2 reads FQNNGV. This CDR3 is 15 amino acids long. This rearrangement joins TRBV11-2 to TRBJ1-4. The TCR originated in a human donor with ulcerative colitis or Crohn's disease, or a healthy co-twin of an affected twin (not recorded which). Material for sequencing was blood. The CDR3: CASSLDNPTGGGPFF.